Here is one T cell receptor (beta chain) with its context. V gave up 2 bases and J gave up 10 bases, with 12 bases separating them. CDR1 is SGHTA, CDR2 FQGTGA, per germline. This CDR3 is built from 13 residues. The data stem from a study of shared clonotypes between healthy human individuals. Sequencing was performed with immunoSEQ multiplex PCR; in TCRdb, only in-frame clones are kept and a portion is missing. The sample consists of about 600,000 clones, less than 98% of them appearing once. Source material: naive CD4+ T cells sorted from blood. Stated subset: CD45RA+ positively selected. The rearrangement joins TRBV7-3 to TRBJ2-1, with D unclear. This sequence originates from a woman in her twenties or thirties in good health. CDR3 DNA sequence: TGTGCCAGCAGCTTAGTTTTTGCATACGAGCAGTTCTTC. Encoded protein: CASSLVFAYEQFF.